Ten or more counts support the clone carrying this TCR beta chain. This record belongs to a study of Graves' ophthalmopathy and Graves' hyperthyroidism. Amplified material comprised TCR beta CDR3 regions derived from RNA transcripts. RT-PCR in the first round used HTBI primers; a second-round multiplex PCR followed. TCRdb redid the calling of the multiplex PCR reads with MiXCR, one entry per CDR3 protein. The data contain around 400,000 distinct CDR3 sequences, around 19% of them singletons. Material for sequencing was peripheral blood. The source of this sequence is a woman under 30 with Graves' ophthalmopathy.

CDR3 nucleotide sequence: TGTGCCAGCAGTCACGAGGGAATCATGAACACTGAAGCTTTCTTT. Amino acids: CASSHEGIMNTEAFF. The V gene is TRBV3-1, the J gene TRBJ1-1, with D uncertain. The V end lost 6 bases, the J end lost 0 bases, and 14 bases lay between the germline ends. Germline CDR1 is LGHDT and CDR2 is YNNKEL (reference sequence). This CDR3 comprises 15 residues.